The sample holds many counts of the clone carrying this T cell receptor (beta chain). Antigen: not known. Stable hyperthyroidism referred to disease that showed no ophthalmopathy within 18 months of follow-up. PBMCs were obtained from about 9.5 ml of fresh peripheral blood. The source of the sample is a study of Graves' ophthalmopathy and Graves' hyperthyroidism. About the study: Peripheral blood samples were taken at initial diagnosis, before any treatment.

Germline V gene lookup returns CDR1 SGHAT and CDR2 FQDESV (reference sequence). The CDR3 length is 17 residues. Deletions cut 1 base from V and 0 bases from J, with 15 bases between. RNA transcripts were the source from which TCR beta CDR3 regions were amplified. Amplification began with first-round RT-PCR using HTBI primers, then second-round multiplex PCR was performed. A single record per CDR3 protein comes from TCRdb applying MiXCR to the multiplex PCR reads. The sample has just over 400,000 distinct CDR3 sequences, under 25% seen once. Study-wide points: The blood repertoire also included most expanded thyroid clonotypes above 0.001 frequency.

This chain joins TRBV11-1 and TRBJ1-1; weak D call: TRBD1 (6 bases). This receptor was taken from a woman aged 18-30 years with stable Graves' hyperthyroidism. The material sequenced was peripheral blood. The CDR3 DNA sequence: TGTGCCAGCAGCTTAGGGTCTAACAGGGATATGAACACTGAAGCTTTCTTT. It yields the protein CASSLGSNRDMNTEAFF. The full variable domain, its missing parts supplied by reference TRBV11-1 and TRBJ1-1, is EAEVAQSPRYKITEKSQAVAFWCDPISGHATLYWYRQILGQGPELLVQFQDESVVDDSQLPKDRFSAERLKGVDSTLKIQPAELGDSAMYLCASSLGSNRDMNTEAFFGQGTRLTVV.